These 29 T cell receptor beta chains originate from one sample sequenced in a study of blood T cell repertoires in COVID-19. Clones were sequenced by immunoSEQ multiplex PCR, and TCRdb holds only the in-frame ones, with some missing. There are 200,000 to 300,000 clones in the sample; about 88% occur only once, and 7.1% lies in the top ten. Sequences were obtained from peripheral blood. The receptors here all came from a woman between 70 and 85 years old with active or convalescent COVID-19.

The CDR3 region is CASSPGTVKQPQHF. Written as DNA, the CDR3 is TGTGCCAGCAGCCCCGGGACAGTTAAGCAGCCCCAGCATTTT. The chain uses TRBV5-5 and TRBJ1-5, with 7 nucleotides matching TRBD1. The CDR3 consists of 14 residues. Per germline, CDR1 SGHKS and CDR2 YYEKEE (reference sequence). J gave up 7 bases and V 4 bases, and 8 bases lay outside the gene matches.

The chain has TRBV6-5 and TRBJ1-2; TRBD1 agrees at 7 bases. There are 13 residues in the CDR3. The ends lost 9 bases at V and 4 bases at J; junction bases unmatched: 8. Germline V gene lookup returns CDR1 MNHEY and CDR2 SVGAGI. The CDR3 DNA reads as TGTGCCAGTCGGGACAGCGGACCCTATGGCTACACCTTC. It yields the protein CASRDSGPYGYTF.

V gene TRBV5-1 combines with J gene TRBJ2-3; D is possibly TRBD2 (5 bases). Looked up from germline, CDR1 is SGHRS and CDR2 is YFSETQ. CDR3 length equals 15 residues. With 3 bases removed from V and 1 base from J, the gap between germline ends came to 12 bases. DNA for the CDR3: TGCGCCAGCAGCTGGGGTTCCGGGGGCACAGATACGCAGTATTTT. Protein product: CASSWGSGGTDTQYF.

The chain has TRBV7-9 and TRBJ2-7; perhaps TRBD1 as D (6 bases). The CDR3 totals 13 residues. Trimming removed 5 bases from V and 6 bases from J, with 14 bases in between. The germline V gene encodes CDR1 SEHNR and CDR2 FQNEAQ (reference sequence). The CDR3 sequence is CASSPRQAAEQYF. CDR3 in DNA: TGTGCCAGCAGCCCCCGACAGGCGGCCGAGCAGTACTTC.

The chain employs TRBV5-4 and TRBJ1-2; 8 nucleotides line up with TRBD1. V lost 1 base, J lost 5 bases, and 7 bases stayed unmatched. The CDR3 contains 15 residues. Germline V lookup: CDR1 SGHNT, CDR2 YYREEE (reference sequence). DNA of the CDR3: TGTGCCAGCAGCTTGTTCGGACAGGGTGTATATGGCTACACCTTC. This gives the protein CASSLFGQGVYGYTF.

Details on this clone: The junction differs from germline at one of its ends, possibly a read error. The CDR3 DNA is TGTGCCAGCAGCTTTTGGAGCAGTCAGCCCCAGCATTTT. This codes for CASSFWSSQPQHF. The chain couples TRBV5-6 to TRBJ1-5; D is undetermined. This CDR3 contains 13 residues. Germline CDR1 SGHDT, CDR2 YYEEEE. Full variable domain (missing parts from reference TRBV5-6 and TRBJ1-5): DAGVTQSPTHLIKTRGQQVTLRCSPKSGHDTVSWYQQALGQGPQFIFQYYEEEERQRGNFPDRFSGHQFPNYSSELNVNALLLGDSALYLCASSFWSSQPQHFGDGTRLSIL.

The chain recombines TRBV6-5 with TRBJ1-1, with D possibly TRBD1 on 5 matching bases. Between the trimmed V and J ends, which lost 0 bases and 11 bases, there was a span of 19 bases. In germline, CDR1 is MNHEY, CDR2 SVGAGI. This CDR3 is built from 15 residues. CDR3 nucleotides: TGTGCCAGCAGTTACTCTGGCAGGGCCATCAATGGGGCTTTCTTT. Protein product: CASSYSGRAINGAFF.

This chain connects TRBV6-5 to TRBJ1-1; no firm D call. In germline, CDR1 is MNHEY, CDR2 SVGAGI. The CDR3 is 10 amino acids. V lost 6 bases, J lost 8 bases, and 7 bases lay in between. The CDR3 is CASRLFEAFF. CDR3 in DNA: TGTGCCAGCAGACTCTTCGAAGCTTTCTTT.

The chain employs TRBV7-9 and TRBJ1-1, with a weak D call TRBD1 (5 bases). This CDR3 comprises 14 residues. V gave up 1 base and J gave up 4 bases, with 10 bases separating them. Looked up from germline, CDR1 is SEHNR and CDR2 is FQNEAQ (reference sequence). The CDR3 here is CASSLGGTGTEAFF. CDR3 sequence (DNA): TGTGCCAGCAGCTTAGGCGGGACGGGCACTGAAGCTTTCTTT.

The chain carries TRBV2 and TRBJ1-1; no clear D. From germline, CDR1 is SNHLY and CDR2 FYNNEI. The CDR3 extends over 13 amino acids. Trimming cost V 2 bases and J 4 bases, with 8 bases left between them. CDR3: CASSETTFTEAFF. The CDR3 nucleotides are TGTGCCAGCAGTGAAACCACTTTCACTGAAGCTTTCTTT. The whole variable domain, remainder taken from reference TRBV2 and TRBJ1-1, is EPEVTQTPSHQVTQMGQEVILRCVPISNHLYFYWYRQILGQKVEFLVSFYNNEISEKSEIFDDQFSVERPDGSNFTLKIRSTKLEDSAMYFCASSETTFTEAFFGQGTRLTVV.

The chain carries TRBV11-3 and TRBJ2-2; D unclear. Germline-derived CDR1 and CDR2 are SGHNT and YENEEA. V lost 3 bases to trimming and J lost 6 bases, with 5 bases between them. This CDR3 region has 12 residues. The CDR3 loop is CASSFRSGELFF. In nucleotides, the CDR3 is TGTGCCAGCAGCTTCAGATCCGGGGAGCTGTTTTTT.

The table lists this clone with a few counts. The chain carries TRBV12-3 or TRBV12-4 and TRBJ1-5; D is perhaps TRBD1 (6 bases). The CDR3 runs 12 residues. V lost 6 bases, J lost 11 bases, and 14 bases lay in between. CDR3 amino acids: CASRDSRAAQHF. In DNA, the CDR3 is TGTGCCAGCAGGGACAGCCGCGCCGCCCAGCATTTT.

The chain uses TRBV6-1 and TRBJ1-2; D unresolved. This CDR3 has 14 amino acids. The ends were cut back, 1 base at V and 2 bases at J, with 8 bases in the middle. Germline CDR1 MNHNS, CDR2 SASEGT. This CDR3 reads CASSEGPRNYGYTF. The CDR3 coding sequence is TGTGCCAGCAGTGAAGGCCCGAGGAACTATGGCTACACCTTC.

V gene TRBV5-1 combines with J gene TRBJ2-7, with D tentatively TRBD1 (6 bases). This CDR3 has 13 residues. Germline CDR1 reads SGHRS; CDR2 reads YFSETQ. Trimming stripped 3 bases from V and 2 bases from J, with 9 bases between. This CDR3 is CASSSGTPYEQYF. The CDR3 DNA follows: TGCGCCAGCAGCTCCGGGACACCCTACGAGCAGTACTTC.

The chain couples TRBV11-2 to TRBJ1-3, with a weak D call TRBD1 (6 bases). This CDR3 is 14 amino acids long. V was trimmed by 2 bases and J by 4 bases, leaving 9 bases between them. Germline V gene data show CDR1 as SGHAT and CDR2 as FQNNGV. The CDR3 loop is CASSLKGTGNTIYF. The CDR3 nucleotides read TGTGCCAGCAGCTTAAAGGGGACAGGAAACACCATATATTTT. Full variable domain (rest looked up from reference TRBV11-2 and TRBJ1-3): EAGVAQSPRYKIIEKRQSVAFWCNPISGHATLYWYQQILGQGPKLLIQFQNNGVVDDSQLPKDRFSAERLKGVDSTLKIQPAKLEDSAVYLCASSLKGTGNTIYFGEGSWLTVV.

This rearrangement joins TRBV19 to TRBJ1-3; the D gene is possibly TRBD1 (6 bases). CDR3 length: 13 amino acids. Germline loops: CDR1 LNHDA, CDR2 SQIVND (reference sequence). V lost 10 bases and J lost 0, with 10 bases in between. The CDR3 loop reads CATGASSGNTIYF. Here the CDR3 DNA reads TGTGCCACAGGGGCCAGCTCTGGAAACACCATATATTTT.

The DNA of the CDR3 is TGTGCCAGCAGCCAAGGAGGGCGGGGGGCTAACACTGAAGCTTTCTTT. This encodes CASSQGGRGANTEAFF. The V gene is TRBV4-2, the J gene TRBJ1-1; D possibly corresponds to TRBD1 (6 bases). The germline V gene encodes CDR1 LGHNA and CDR2 YNFKEQ. This CDR3 has 16 amino acids. Between the trimmed V and J ends, which lost 1 base and 2 bases, there was a span of 14 bases.

The chain has TRBV9 and TRBJ2-2; 12 bases are shared with TRBD2. The CDR3 contains 15 residues. From germline, CDR1 is SGDLS and CDR2 YYNGEE. Trimming at V came to 3 bases and at J to 6 bases, leaving 3 bases not matched to a gene. For the CDR3, the DNA is TGTGCCAGCAGCGCGACTAGCGGGGGAGCCGGGGAGCTGTTTTTT. It encodes CASSATSGGAGELFF.

The chain joins TRBV5-6 to TRBJ1-1; TRBD1 matches at 7 bases. Trimming cost V 3 bases and J 3 bases; bases outside gene matches: 8. The germline gives CDR1 SGHDT, CDR2 YYEEEE. The CDR3 consists of 15 residues. CDR3: CASSWGPQGDTEAFF. DNA of the CDR3: TGTGCCAGCAGCTGGGGTCCTCAGGGGGACACTGAAGCTTTCTTT.

The chain's CDR3 is CASSRPLEAEAFF. In DNA, the CDR3 is TGTGCCAGCAGTCGGCCTCTCGAGGCTGAAGCTTTCTTT. The gene calls are TRBV7-9 and TRBJ1-1, with D hard to call. This CDR3 contains 13 residues. The ends were cut back, 6 bases at V and 6 bases at J, with 14 bases in the middle. CDR1 SEHNR and CDR2 FQNEAQ come from the germline V gene (reference sequence).

The chain is built from TRBV9 and TRBJ2-5; 7 nucleotides line up with TRBD1. The V gene's germline CDR1 is SGDLS and CDR2 YYNGEE. The CDR3 spans 15 residues. The ends lost 0 bases at V and 2 bases at J; junction bases unmatched: 4. CDR3 protein: CASSVVGRGQETQYF. The CDR3, as DNA: TGTGCCAGCAGCGTAGTGGGCAGGGGGCAAGAGACCCAGTACTTC.

This chain joins TRBV5-6 and TRBJ1-6, with 8 bases fitting TRBD1. The J segment lost 8 bases and the V segment lost 2 bases, leaving 6 bases of the junction unmatched. Germline V CDR1 and CDR2: SGHDT, YYEEEE. The CDR3 extends over 15 amino acids. The CDR3 is CASSLPTGVDSPLHF. Here the CDR3 DNA reads TGTGCCAGCAGCTTACCGACAGGGGTGGATTCACCCCTCCACTTT.

The chain uses TRBV9 and TRBJ1-2, with TRBD1 matching over 8 bases. The trim removed 3 bases at V and 8 bases at J, leaving 6 bases unmatched. The CDR3 runs 13 residues. Germline CDR1 is SGDLS and CDR2 is YYNGEE. The CDR3 sequence is CASSGDRGKGYTF. CDR3 in DNA: TGTGCCAGCAGCGGCGACAGGGGTAAGGGCTACACCTTC.

The chain combines TRBV10-1 with TRBJ1-2, with 8 nucleotides matching TRBD1. The ends lost 2 bases at V and 5 bases at J; junction bases unmatched: 7. Germline CDR1 WNHNN, CDR2 SYGVQD (reference sequence). The CDR3 runs to 15 residues. CDR3 region: CASSENPGGSYGYTF. The CDR3 DNA reads TGCGCCAGCAGTGAGAATCCAGGGGGCAGTTATGGCTACACCTTC.

The gene calls are TRBV20-1 and TRBJ2-3, with 8 bases aligning to TRBD2. Germline V gives CDR1 DFQATT, CDR2 SNEGSKA (reference sequence). With V trimmed by 3 bases and J by 0 bases, 5 bases remained unmatched. The CDR3 is 15 amino acids. The DNA of the CDR3 is TGCAGTGCTAGTTTTAGCGGGACTAGCACAGATACGCAGTATTTT. Translated: CSASFSGTSTDTQYF.

This chain links TRBV4-3 with TRBJ1-1; D not certain. The ends were cut back, 0 bases at V and 5 bases at J, with 19 bases in the middle. CDR3 length: 17 amino acids. The germline CDR1 and CDR2 sequences are LGHNA and YSLEER. The CDR3 DNA reads TGCGCCAGCAGCCAAGATTACGGGGTCCTTCGGCGGACTGAAGCTTTCTTT. The encoded protein is CASSQDYGVLRRTEAFF.

This chain uses TRBV5-1 with TRBJ2-7; 7 positions agree with TRBD1. Germline V gene sequence: CDR1 SGHRS, CDR2 YFSETQ. This CDR3 is built from 15 residues. The V segment lost 0 bases and the J segment 3 bases; nucleotides outside the gene matches: 6. The CDR3 is CASSLGQGNLYEQYF. The CDR3 nucleotides read TGCGCCAGCAGCTTGGGACAGGGAAATCTCTACGAGCAGTACTTC.

This chain uses TRBV3-1 (or the pseudogene TRBV3-2) with TRBJ2-4, with D tentatively TRBD1 (6 bases). The V and J ends lost 0 bases and 15 bases respectively, with 9 bases between them. The CDR3 runs 11 residues. Germline CDR1 and CDR2: LGHDT and YNNKEL (reference sequence). This CDR3 reads CASSQERTVYF. The CDR3 coding sequence is TGTGCCAGCAGCCAAGAACGGACAGTGTACTTC.

The genes are TRBV6-5 and TRBJ1-2; 10 nucleotides line up with TRBD1. With 5 bases clipped from V and 6 bases from J, the junction kept 3 bases outside the gene matches. This CDR3 spans 13 amino acids. CDR1 and CDR2 (germline): MNHEY, SVGAGI. CDR3 DNA sequence: TGTGCCAGCAGTCGACAGGGGGCGAATGGCTACACCTTC. It codes for CASSRQGANGYTF.